The rows below give T cell receptor beta chains drawn from one sample of a study of blood T cell repertoires in COVID-19. Sequenced by immunoSEQ multiplex PCR; TCRdb stores in-frame clones only, minus some. The sample lists roughly 100,000 clones; around 90% were seen once. Specimen: peripheral blood. The receptors here all came from a man aged 50 or older in a cohort sampled during active COVID-19. CDR3s include the opening cysteine and the closing phenylalanine or tryptophan. D genes are given only for firm matches. Size values are once, few and many counts, or a class for expanded clones, and some rows have none.

J gene | V gene | clone size | CDR3 length | D gene | CDR3 DNA | CDR3 protein
TRBJ2-3 | TRBV7-3 | . | 15 | . | TGTGCCAGCAGCTTAGGCGGGCCTTCCACAGATACGCAGTATTTT | CASSLGGPSTDTQYF
TRBJ2-5 | TRBV11-3 | . | 16 | TRBD1 | TGTGCCAGCAGTCTCGGTAACAGGGGCGCGGGAGAGACCCAGTACTTC | CASSLGNRGAGETQYF
TRBJ1-2 | TRBV7-9 | . | 16 | TRBD1 | TGTGCCAGCAGCCCCCAAACCGACAGGGTCCTAGCGGGCTACACCTTC | CASSPQTDRVLAGYTF
TRBJ1-5 | TRBV18 | once | 16 | TRBD1 | TGTGCCAGCTCACCGGACAGGGGGTTCCGCAATCAGCCCCAGCATTTT | CASSPDRGFRNQPQHF
TRBJ2-3 | TRBV3-1/TRBV3-2 | . | 14 | . | TGTGCCAGCAGGCAAAGCGGTAGCACAGATACGCAGTATTTT | CASRQSGSTDTQYF
TRBJ2-3 | TRBV5-5 | once | 15 | . | TGTGCCAGCAGCTTGCCAGGGTTTTCCACAGATACGCAGTATTTT | CASSLPGFSTDTQYF
TRBJ2-5 | TRBV29-1 | . | 14 | . | TGCAGCGTTGAAGAAGCAGGGCAAATAGAGACCCAGTACTTC | CSVEEAGQIETQYF
TRBJ1-1 | TRBV6-2/TRBV6-3 | . | 13 | . | TGTGCCAGCAGTTCAGCGCCGAACACTGAAGCTTTCTTT | CASSSAPNTEAFF
TRBJ2-1 | TRBV7-9 | . | 16 | TRBD1 | TGTGCCAGCAGTAATACCGGGACAGGGGTCCACAATGAGCAGTTCTTC | CASSNTGTGVHNEQFF
TRBJ2-7 | TRBV21-1 | many | 12 | . | TGTGCCAGCAGCCCTCGGACACACGAGCAGTACTTC | CASSPRTHEQYF
TRBJ1-2 | TRBV5-6 | . | 14 | . | TGTGCCAGCAGCTTGGAGGGAGCGGACTATGGCTACACCTTC | CASSLEGADYGYTF
TRBJ1-2 | TRBV6-1 | . | 16 | TRBD1 | TGTGCCAGCAGTGAAGGTGCAGGGGGCCGTCTTTATGGCTACACCTTC | CASSEGAGGRLYGYTF
TRBJ1-2 | TRBV27 | . | 18 | . | TGTGCCAGCAGTTTATATGGGGAGGGTGGCGGCACTAACTATGGCTACACCTTC | CASSLYGEGGGTNYGYTF
TRBJ1-3 | TRBV6-1 | . | 16 | . | TGTGCCAGCAGTGAAGGCGCGGGGGCCGGTGGAAACACCATATATTTT | CASSEGAGAGGNTIYF
TRBJ1-2 | TRBV12-3/TRBV12-4 | . | 12 | . | TGTGCCAGCAGTTTAGCTGGAGGAAGGTACACCTTC | CASSLAGGRYTF
TRBJ1-2 | TRBV27 | . | 13 | . | TGTGCCAGCAGTATTGGGCCTCAGCAGGGCTACACCTTC | CASSIGPQQGYTF
TRBJ2-2 | TRBV9 | . | 17 | TRBD1 | TGTGCCAGCAGCGTACTTCCGGGACAGGGGAACACCGGGGAGCTGTTTTTT | CASSVLPGQGNTGELFF
TRBJ1-6 | TRBV3-1/TRBV3-2 | . | 14 | . | TGTGCCAGCAGCCATGGACAGTCTTACTCACCCCTCCACTTT | CASSHGQSYSPLHF
TRBJ2-2 | TRBV27 | . | 14 | . | TGTGCCAGCAGTTTTGCACAGAACACCGGGGAGCTGTTTTTT | CASSFAQNTGELFF
TRBJ2-5 | TRBV6-1 | . | 16 | TRBD1 | TGTGCCAGCAGTGCCAGGACAGGGGGAATTATGGAGACCCAGTACTTC | CASSARTGGIMETQYF
TRBJ1-5 | TRBV19 | . | 14 | . | TGTGCCAGTAGTATCCAGGGGAGCAATCAGCCCCAGCATTTT | CASSIQGSNQPQHF
TRBJ1-2 | TRBV5-5 | . | 14 | TRBD1 | TGTGCCAGCAGCCCCGGGACAGGGGGCTATGGCTACACCTTC | CASSPGTGGYGYTF
TRBJ1-2 | TRBV2 | . | 14 | TRBD1 | TGTGCCAGCAGCCAACAGGGGGCTGGAAATGGCTACACCTTC | CASSQQGAGNGYTF
TRBJ2-1 | TRBV7-2 | . | 15 | . | TGTGCCAGCAGCTCGTTTTTCGCAGGTAGGGGTGAGCAGTTCTTC | CASSSFFAGRGEQFF
TRBJ2-1 | TRBV11-2 | . | 11 | . | TGTGCCAGCAGCTCGGGGGGACACCAGTTCTTC | CASSSGGHQFF
TRBJ2-7 | TRBV6-6 | . | 12 | TRBD2 | TGTGCCAGCTCGGCGGGGGTCTACGAGCAGTACTTC | CASSAGVYEQYF
TRBJ2-3 | TRBV13 | . | 17 | . | TGTGCCAGCAGCTTAGGCTTAGGATTTGGGGGGTCCGATACGCAGTATTTT | CASSLGLGFGGSDTQYF
TRBJ2-5 | TRBV6-5 | . | 12 | . | TGTGCCAGCGGGACATGGGGGGAGACCCAGTACTTC | CASGTWGETQYF
TRBJ1-1 | TRBV5-6 | . | 14 | TRBD1 | TGTGCCAGCAGCTACGGGACAGGGAACACTGAAGCTTTCTTT | CASSYGTGNTEAFF
TRBJ2-7 | TRBV18 | . | 12 | TRBD2 | TGTGCCAGCTCACCGGCCGGGGGGACGCAGTACTTC | CASSPAGGTQYF
TRBJ2-3 | TRBV4-1 | . | 16 | TRBD1 | TGCGCCAGCAGCCAGAGGACAGGGGAGGTTTGGGATACGCAGTATTTT | CASSQRTGEVWDTQYF
TRBJ2-1 | TRBV4-1 | . | 15 | . | TGCGCCAGCAGCCAAGAACAGACTACGTATGATGAGCAGTTCTTC | CASSQEQTTYDEQFF
TRBJ1-6 | TRBV9 | few | 16 | . | TGTGCCAGCAGCGTACACGGGAGCTCCTATAATTCACCCCTCCACTTT | CASSVHGSSYNSPLHF
TRBJ2-1 | TRBV6-2/TRBV6-3 | . | 19 | TRBD2 | TGTGCCAGCAGCACCAACTCCCTAGCGGGGGGGCGATCCTACAATGAGCAGTTCTTC | CASSTNSLAGGRSYNEQFF
TRBJ2-3 | TRBV5-1 | . | 15 | . | TGCGCCAGCAGCTTGGCAGGGGAAAGCACAGATACGCAGTATTTT | CASSLAGESTDTQYF